A single sample gave rise to the 7 T cell receptor beta chains below, sequenced in a study of CD8+ T cells in alopecia areata (dated by TCRdb to the late 2010s). The method behind the library was the immunoSEQ multiplex PCR assay. To provide template for TCR sequencing, every sample had RNA extracted and reverse transcribed into cDNA. TCRdb carries this immuneACCESS record with in-frame sequences only. Its versions omit some clonotypes, under half of them owing to an unresolved V gene in the studies checked, with the rest unexplained. The sample table records around 100,000 clones; approximately 60% of these occur just once. The ten largest clones take up 8.8% of the sample. Specimen: CD4+ T cells sorted from blood. The receptors here all came from a human donor in good health.

The chain employs TRBV30 and TRBJ1-5; 9 bases agree with TRBD1. CDR1 GTSNPN and CDR2 SVGIG come from the germline V gene (reference sequence). CDR3 length: 16 residues. Trimming cost V 1 base and J 6 bases; bases outside gene matches: 10. This chain's CDR3 is CAWSGGTQGARQPQHF. In nucleotides, the CDR3 is TGTGCCTGGAGTGGGGGGACACAGGGGGCGCGTCAGCCCCAGCATTTT.

The CDR3 region is CASSQWTSGLSEQFF. CDR3 DNA sequence: TGTGCCAGCAGCCAATGGACTAGCGGGCTGTCTGAGCAGTTCTTC. The chain uses TRBV4-2 and TRBJ2-1; TRBD2 aligns across 11 bases. The CDR3 is 15 residues long. The J segment lost 9 bases and the V segment lost 2 bases, leaving 6 bases of the junction unmatched. The germline V gene encodes CDR1 LGHNA and CDR2 YNFKEQ.

This chain joins TRBV11-2 and TRBJ2-7; D remains unclear. The CDR3 spans 13 residues. V was shortened by 3 bases and J by 4 bases, with 10 bases between the two germline ends. Per germline, CDR1 SGHAT and CDR2 FQNNGV. CDR3 DNA: TGTGCCAGCAGCTTTTCAACCCGATACGAGCAGTACTTC. Protein sequence: CASSFSTRYEQYF.

This clone was picked up a small number of times. V gene TRBV30 combines with J gene TRBJ1-1; 8 bases are a match to TRBD1. The CDR3 runs to 15 residues. Trimming cost V 3 bases and J 0 bases; bases outside gene matches: 6. Germline V CDR1 and CDR2: GTSNPN, SVGIG (reference sequence). The CDR3 here is CAWSGQGLMNTEAFF. The CDR3 bases are TGTGCCTGGAGCGGACAGGGCCTCATGAACACTGAAGCTTTCTTT.

The genes are TRBV4-2 and TRBJ1-6; TRBD1 aligns across 12 bases. The CDR3 is 22 residues long. The germline V gene has CDR1 LGHNA and CDR2 YNFKEQ. V dropped 1 base and J dropped 0; count of bases not matched to a gene: 13. CDR3 sequence reads: CASSQVLAGTGGGSSYNSPLHF. The CDR3 coding sequence is TGTGCCAGCAGCCAAGTTCTGGCCGGGACAGGGGGCGGAAGCTCCTATAATTCACCCCTCCACTTT.

The chain joins TRBV12-5 to TRBJ1-2, with TRBD1 identical over 7 bases. Trimming took 6 bases from V and 8 from J; bases not matched to a gene: 12. Germline V gene sequence: CDR1 LGHNT, CDR2 FRNRAP. The CDR3 consists of 14 residues. The CDR3 reads CASGPPDRAGGYTF. CDR3 DNA sequence: TGTGCTAGTGGACCCCCAGACAGGGCGGGGGGCTACACCTTC.

The chain is built from TRBV20-1 and TRBJ2-5; D is ambiguous. V shed 6 bases and J shed 6 bases, with 8 bases lying between them. This CDR3 is 10 amino acids long. The germline V gene has CDR1 DFQATT and CDR2 SNEGSKA (reference sequence). The CDR3 DNA sequence: TGCAGTGCATCCCGACAGACCCAGTACTTC. Translated, it gives CSASRQTQYF.